The 16 T cell receptor beta chains presented below share a single source sample, sequenced in a study of cytomegalovirus exposure and HLA in healthy donors. PCR involved 60 Vbeta and 13 Jbeta primers. Assay used: immunoSEQ multiplex PCR; TCRdb lists only in-frame clones, some missing. The data show fewer than 200,000 clones, 75% to 85% seen once. Sequencing was performed on PBMCs. These receptors all stem from a boy between 10 and 17 years old in good health and CMV-seronegative.

The chain is built from TRBV7-9 and TRBJ1-2; D not resolved. CDR3 length equals 14 residues. Germline V gene data show CDR1 as SEHNR and CDR2 as FQNEAQ (reference sequence). V was pared by 2 bases and J by 4 bases, with 11 bases between. The CDR3 reads CASSLLEASYGYTF. The CDR3 bases are TGTGCCAGCAGCTTACTTGAAGCAAGCTATGGCTACACCTTC.

CDR3 sequence (DNA): TGTGCCTGGAGACCCAGAGGAGTGGAGACCCAGTACTTC. Protein: CAWRPRGVETQYF. The rearrangement links TRBV30 to TRBJ2-5; no reliable D call. V was trimmed by 3 bases and J by 5 bases, leaving 13 bases between them. This CDR3 has 13 residues. Germline-derived CDR1 and CDR2 are GTSNPN and SVGIG (reference sequence).

The rearrangement joins TRBV9 to TRBJ1-2, with 8 bases that match TRBD1. This CDR3 comprises 17 residues. Trimming cost V 5 bases and J 4 bases; bases outside gene matches: 16. CDR1 and CDR2 from the germline V gene are SGDLS and YYNGEE. CDR3 residues: CASRKLTGQGESYGYTF. The CDR3 DNA reads as TGTGCCAGCAGAAAATTAACCGGACAGGGCGAAAGCTATGGCTACACCTTC.

V and J are TRBV7-6 and TRBJ2-7, with TRBD2 as a possible D gene (5 bases). Trimming took off 5 bases at V and 7 bases at J, with 21 bases between the two ends. Looked up from germline, CDR1 is SGHVS and CDR2 is FNYEAQ. There are 15 residues in the CDR3. The chain's CDR3 is CASSAGNKEPGEQYF. In nucleotides, the CDR3 is TGTGCCAGCAGCGCGGGCAATAAGGAGCCGGGGGAGCAGTACTTC.

This chain links TRBV6-1 with TRBJ1-1; TRBD1 agrees at 10 bases. V lost 7 bases and J lost 0; bases outside the gene matches: 5. This CDR3 comprises 15 residues. From germline, CDR1 is MNHNS and CDR2 SASEGT. The CDR3 DNA is TGTGCCAGCACGAGGACAGGGGGGTTGAACACTGAAGCTTTCTTT. This translates into CASTRTGGLNTEAFF.

This sequence joins TRBV7-2 and TRBJ1-3; 7 bases map to TRBD1. Unmatched junction bases numbered 11, after V lost 5 bases and J lost 4 bases. The CDR3 loop spans 16 amino acids. Germline CDR1 and CDR2: SGHTA and FQGNSA. The CDR3 DNA is TGTGCCAGCAGCAAGGGGGCGGTCTCCTGGGGAAACACCATATATTTT. Translating it yields CASSKGAVSWGNTIYF.

This clone appeared a single time. The genes are TRBV7-3 and TRBJ2-5; TRBD2 matches 10 bases. With 5 bases clipped from V and 5 bases from J, the junction kept 8 bases outside the gene matches. CDR1 is SGHTA and CDR2 is FQGTGA in the germline V gene. CDR3 length: 15 amino acids. The chain's CDR3 is CASSPAGGSGETQYF. CDR3 bases: TGTGCCAGCAGCCCAGCGGGGGGGTCCGGCGAGACCCAGTACTTC.

The chain recombines TRBV19 with TRBJ2-2, with a possible D match to TRBD2 (6 bases). CDR3 length: 14 residues. V lost 4 bases, J lost 4 bases, and 10 bases lay in between. Germline V lookup: CDR1 LNHDA, CDR2 SQIVND (reference sequence). Here the CDR3 reads CASSSGGTTGELFF. The CDR3 DNA reads as TGTGCCAGTAGTAGCGGCGGGACCACCGGGGAGCTGTTTTTT.

CDR3: CASTSLTGVFDYGYTF. The CDR3 region has the DNA TGTGCCAGCACCTCATTAACGGGTGTCTTCGACTATGGCTACACCTTC. The chain carries TRBV27 and TRBJ1-2; D unresolved. Germline V CDR1 and CDR2: MNHEY, SMNVEV (reference sequence). Trimming stripped 7 bases from V and 3 bases from J, with 21 bases between. This CDR3 region has 16 residues.

This rearrangement joins TRBV2 to TRBJ1-4, with 8 nucleotides matching TRBD1. Germline CDR1 is SNHLY and CDR2 is FYNNEI. The CDR3 extends over 15 amino acids. V gave up 8 bases and J gave up 6 bases; unmatched junction bases: 11. The CDR3 spells CASGPRTGHDEKLFF. DNA of the CDR3: TGTGCCAGCGGCCCTCGGACAGGGCATGATGAAAAACTGTTTTTT.

The table lists this clone with a few counts. DNA of the CDR3: TGTGCCTGGAGCCTAGGAAGGGGGAACACTGAAGCTTTCTTT. Translating gives CAWSLGRGNTEAFF. J is TRBJ1-1 and V is TRBV30, with a possible D match to TRBD1 (5 bases). The CDR3 contains 14 residues. The germline V and J ends were trimmed by 3 bases and 1 base, with 12 bases remaining between them. The V gene's germline CDR1 is GTSNPN and CDR2 SVGIG (reference sequence).

This chain joins TRBV7-3 and TRBJ2-6, with TRBD1 identical over 9 bases. CDR1 is SGHTA and CDR2 is FQGTGA in the germline V gene. This CDR3 has 16 residues. The J segment lost 2 bases and the V segment lost 5 bases, leaving 4 bases of the junction unmatched. CDR3 DNA: TGTGCCAGCAGCCCGGGGACAGGGACTGGGGCCAACGTCCTGACTTTC. Translating it yields CASSPGTGTGANVLTF.

The CDR3 loop is CASSPGSRAGGYTF. In DNA form, the CDR3 reads TGTGCCAGCAGCCCCGGAAGCAGGGCGGGAGGCTACACCTTC. The gene calls are TRBV4-2 and TRBJ1-2; D might be TRBD1 (5 bases). CDR1 is LGHNA, CDR2 YNFKEQ, per germline. The CDR3 runs 14 residues. V lost 4 bases to trimming and J lost 8 bases, with 17 bases between them.

This clone was seen more than once but under ten times. The genes are TRBV5-1 and TRBJ2-7; 7 bases line up with TRBD1. The CDR3 consists of 14 residues. J was trimmed by 3 bases and V by 5 bases; bases with no gene match: 8. Per the germline V gene, CDR1 is SGHRS and CDR2 is YFSETQ. The CDR3 here is CASSGTARVYEQYF. The CDR3, as DNA: TGCGCCAGCAGTGGGACAGCGAGGGTCTACGAGCAGTACTTC.

The V call is TRBV7-9, the J call TRBJ2-2; D is uncertain. Germline CDR1 SEHNR, CDR2 FQNEAQ (reference sequence). The CDR3 covers 15 residues. V lost 1 base and J 3 bases, leaving 9 bases between the germline ends. CDR3 DNA sequence: TGTGCCAGCAGCTTAGTTCGACGGGACACCGGGGAGCTGTTTTTT. This sequence encodes CASSLVRRDTGELFF.

The gene calls are TRBV19 and TRBJ2-1, with 8 bases fitting TRBD2. This CDR3 is 13 amino acids long. The ends lost 3 bases at V and 9 bases at J; junction bases unmatched: 4. Germline CDR1 reads LNHDA; CDR2 reads SQIVND (reference sequence). CDR3 DNA: TGTGCCAGTAGTATTAGCGGGGACCGTGAGCAGTTCTTC. This codes for CASSISGDREQFF.